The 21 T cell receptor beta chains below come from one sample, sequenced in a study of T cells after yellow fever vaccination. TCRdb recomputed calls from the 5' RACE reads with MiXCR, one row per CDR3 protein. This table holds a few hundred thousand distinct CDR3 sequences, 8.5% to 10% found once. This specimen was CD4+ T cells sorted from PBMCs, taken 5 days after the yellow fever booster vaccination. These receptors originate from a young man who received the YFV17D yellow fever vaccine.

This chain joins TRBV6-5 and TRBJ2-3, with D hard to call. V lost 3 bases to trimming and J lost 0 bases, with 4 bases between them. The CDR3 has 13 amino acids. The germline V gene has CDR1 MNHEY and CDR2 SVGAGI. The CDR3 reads CASSYWSTDTQYF. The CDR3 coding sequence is TGTGCCAGCAGTTATTGGAGCACAGATACGCAGTATTTT.

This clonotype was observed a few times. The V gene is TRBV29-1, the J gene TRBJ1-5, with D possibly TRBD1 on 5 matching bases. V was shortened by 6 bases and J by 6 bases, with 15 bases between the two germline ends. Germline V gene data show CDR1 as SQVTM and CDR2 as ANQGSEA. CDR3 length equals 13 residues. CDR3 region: CSVIRVFGQPQHF. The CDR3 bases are TGCAGCGTCATCAGGGTTTTCGGTCAGCCCCAGCATTTT.

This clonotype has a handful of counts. Here the CDR3 reads CAWTGPSTDTQYF. CDR3 nucleotides: TGTGCCTGGACAGGGCCTAGCACAGATACGCAGTATTTT. The rearrangement links TRBV30 to TRBJ2-3, with a possible D match to TRBD1 (5 bases). V lost 4 bases, J lost 0 bases, and 8 bases lay in between. The CDR3 loop spans 13 amino acids. Germline CDR1 GTSNPN, CDR2 SVGIG (reference sequence). Looking up the rest from reference TRBV30 and TRBJ2-3 gives the full variable domain: SQTIHQWPATLVQPVGSPLSLECTVEGTSNPNLYWYRQAAGRGLQLLFYSVGIGQISSEVPQNLSASRPQDRQFILSSKKLLLSDSGFYLCAWTGPSTDTQYFGPGTRLTVL.

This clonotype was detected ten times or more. CDR3 nucleotide sequence: TGTGCCAGCAGTGAAGCGCCGATCCGGGATACGCAGTATTTT. Amino acids: CASSEAPIRDTQYF. The chain has TRBV2 and TRBJ2-3; D remains unclear. The CDR3 is 14 amino acids. Looked up from germline, CDR1 is SNHLY and CDR2 is FYNNEI. The V and J ends lost 0 bases and 6 bases respectively, with 10 bases between them.

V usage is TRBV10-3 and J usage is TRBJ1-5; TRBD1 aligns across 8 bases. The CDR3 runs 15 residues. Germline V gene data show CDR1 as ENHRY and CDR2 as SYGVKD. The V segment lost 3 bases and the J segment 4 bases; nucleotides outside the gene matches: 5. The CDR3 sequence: CAISDNTGGNQPQHF. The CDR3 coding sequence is TGTGCCATCAGTGATAACACAGGGGGAAATCAGCCCCAGCATTTT.

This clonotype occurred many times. The CDR3 loop is CASSLYRRNTEAFF. In DNA form, the CDR3 reads TGTGCCAGCAGCTTATACAGGAGGAACACTGAAGCTTTCTTT. This chain links TRBV7-9 with TRBJ1-1; possibly TRBD1 for D (5 bases). The CDR3 is 14 residues long. CDR1 SEHNR and CDR2 FQNEAQ come from the germline V gene (reference sequence). V was pared by 2 bases and J by 1 base, with 8 bases between.

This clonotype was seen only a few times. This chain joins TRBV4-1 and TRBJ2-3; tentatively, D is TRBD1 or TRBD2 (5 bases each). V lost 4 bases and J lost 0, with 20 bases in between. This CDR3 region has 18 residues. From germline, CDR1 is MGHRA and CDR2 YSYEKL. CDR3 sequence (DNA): TGCGCCAGCAGCCTCCAGACCGGGACCGACACTAGCACAGATACGCAGTATTTT. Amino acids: CASSLQTGTDTSTDTQYF.

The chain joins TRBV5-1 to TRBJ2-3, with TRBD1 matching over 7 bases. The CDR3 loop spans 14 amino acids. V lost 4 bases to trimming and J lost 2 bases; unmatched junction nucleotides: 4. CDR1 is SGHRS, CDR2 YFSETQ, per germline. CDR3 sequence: CASSLGQVTDTQYF. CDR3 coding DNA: TGCGCCAGCAGCCTCGGACAGGTCACAGATACGCAGTATTTT.

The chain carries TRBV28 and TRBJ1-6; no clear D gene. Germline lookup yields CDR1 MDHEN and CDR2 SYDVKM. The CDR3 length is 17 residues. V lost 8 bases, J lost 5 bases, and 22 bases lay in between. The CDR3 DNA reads TGTGCCAGCCAGGTCCCCGGGTTGGCGGGGAATAATTCACCCCTCCACTTT. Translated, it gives CASQVPGLAGNNSPLHF.

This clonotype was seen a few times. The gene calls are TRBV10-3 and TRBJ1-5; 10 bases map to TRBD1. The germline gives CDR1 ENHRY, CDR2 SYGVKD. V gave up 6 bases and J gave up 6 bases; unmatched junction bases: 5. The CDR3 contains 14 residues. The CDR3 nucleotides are TGTGCCATCAGCCGGGACAGGGGTACTCAGCCCCAGCATTTT. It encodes CAISRDRGTQPQHF.

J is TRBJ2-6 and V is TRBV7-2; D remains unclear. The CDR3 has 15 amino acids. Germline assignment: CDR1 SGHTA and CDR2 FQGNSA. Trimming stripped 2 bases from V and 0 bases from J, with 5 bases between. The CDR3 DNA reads TGTGCCAGCAGCTTATTGCGCTCTGGGGCCAACGTCCTGACTTTC. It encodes CASSLLRSGANVLTF.

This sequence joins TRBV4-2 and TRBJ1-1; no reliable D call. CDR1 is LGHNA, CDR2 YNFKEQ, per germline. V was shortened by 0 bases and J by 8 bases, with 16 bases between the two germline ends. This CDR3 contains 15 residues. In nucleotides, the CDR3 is TGTGCCAGCAGCCAAGATCAGTTTCTTGCAGAAGAAGCTTTCTTT. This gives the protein CASSQDQFLAEEAFF.

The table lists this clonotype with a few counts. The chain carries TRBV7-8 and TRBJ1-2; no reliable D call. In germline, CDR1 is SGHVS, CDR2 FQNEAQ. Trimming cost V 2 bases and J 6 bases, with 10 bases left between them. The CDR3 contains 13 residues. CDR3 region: CASSLRSTDGYTF. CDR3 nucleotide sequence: TGTGCCAGCAGCTTAAGATCAACGGATGGCTACACCTTC.

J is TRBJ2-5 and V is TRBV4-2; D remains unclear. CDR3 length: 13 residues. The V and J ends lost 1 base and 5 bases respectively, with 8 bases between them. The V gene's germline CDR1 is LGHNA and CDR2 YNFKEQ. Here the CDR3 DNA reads TGTGCCAGCAGCCAAGCGGAGATGGAGACCCAGTACTTC. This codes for CASSQAEMETQYF.

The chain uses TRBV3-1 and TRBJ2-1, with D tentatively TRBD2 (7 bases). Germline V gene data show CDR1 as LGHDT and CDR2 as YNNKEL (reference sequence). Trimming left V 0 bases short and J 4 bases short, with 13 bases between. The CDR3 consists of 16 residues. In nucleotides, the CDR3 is TGTGCCAGCAGCCAAGAAGGGGGGGCCTTTTACAATGAGCAGTTCTTC. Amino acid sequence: CASSQEGGAFYNEQFF.

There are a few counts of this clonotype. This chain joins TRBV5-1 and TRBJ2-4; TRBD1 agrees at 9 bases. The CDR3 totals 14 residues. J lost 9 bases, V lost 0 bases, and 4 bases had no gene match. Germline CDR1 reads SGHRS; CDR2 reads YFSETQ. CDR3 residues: CASSLDGTGSIQYF. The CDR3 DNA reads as TGCGCCAGCAGCTTGGACGGGACAGGGAGCATTCAGTACTTC.

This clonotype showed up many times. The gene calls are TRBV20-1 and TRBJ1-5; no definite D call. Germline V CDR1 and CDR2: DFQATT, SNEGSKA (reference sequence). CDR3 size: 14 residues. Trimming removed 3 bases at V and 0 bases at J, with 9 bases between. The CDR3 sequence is CSASYSYSNQPQHF. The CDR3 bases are TGCAGTGCTAGTTATAGTTATAGCAATCAGCCCCAGCATTTT.

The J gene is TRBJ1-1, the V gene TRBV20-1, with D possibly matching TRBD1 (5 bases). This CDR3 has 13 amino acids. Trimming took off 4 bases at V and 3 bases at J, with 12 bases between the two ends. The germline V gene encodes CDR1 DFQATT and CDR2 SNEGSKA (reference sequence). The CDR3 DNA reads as TGCAGTGCTAAGGCAGGGTCGGACACTGAAGCTTTCTTT. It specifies CSAKAGSDTEAFF.

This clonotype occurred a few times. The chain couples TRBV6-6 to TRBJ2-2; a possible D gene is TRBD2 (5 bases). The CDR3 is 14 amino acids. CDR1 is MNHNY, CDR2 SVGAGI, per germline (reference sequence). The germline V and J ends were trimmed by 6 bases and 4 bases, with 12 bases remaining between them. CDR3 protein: CASSDIGSTGELFF. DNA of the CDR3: TGTGCCAGCAGCGACATAGGGAGCACCGGGGAGCTGTTTTTT.

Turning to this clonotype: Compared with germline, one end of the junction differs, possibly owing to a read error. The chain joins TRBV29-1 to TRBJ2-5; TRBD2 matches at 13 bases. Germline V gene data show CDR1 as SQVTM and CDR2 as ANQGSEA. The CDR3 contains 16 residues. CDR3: CSAERLAGGLQETQYF. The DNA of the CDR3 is TGCAGCGCTGAAAGACTAGCGGGGGGTTTGCAAGAGACCCAGTACTTC.

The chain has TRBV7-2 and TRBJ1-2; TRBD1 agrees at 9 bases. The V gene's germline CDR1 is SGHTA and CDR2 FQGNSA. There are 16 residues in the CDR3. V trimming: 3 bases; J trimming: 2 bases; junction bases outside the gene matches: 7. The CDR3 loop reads CASSLAGQGRNYGYTF. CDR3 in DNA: TGTGCCAGCAGCTTGGCTGGACAGGGGAGGAACTATGGCTACACCTTC.